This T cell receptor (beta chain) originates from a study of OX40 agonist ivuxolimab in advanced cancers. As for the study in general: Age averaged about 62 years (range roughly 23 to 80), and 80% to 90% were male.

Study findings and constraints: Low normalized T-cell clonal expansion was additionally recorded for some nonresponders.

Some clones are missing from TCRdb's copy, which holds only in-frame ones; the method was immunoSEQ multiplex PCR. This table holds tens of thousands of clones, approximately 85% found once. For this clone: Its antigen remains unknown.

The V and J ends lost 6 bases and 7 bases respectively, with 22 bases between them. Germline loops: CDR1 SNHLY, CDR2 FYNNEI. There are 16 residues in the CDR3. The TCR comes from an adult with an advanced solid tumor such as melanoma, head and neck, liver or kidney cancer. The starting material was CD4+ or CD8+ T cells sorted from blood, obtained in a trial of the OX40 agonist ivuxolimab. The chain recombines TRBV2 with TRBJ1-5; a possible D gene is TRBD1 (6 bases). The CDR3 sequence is CASSVDTQGFGQPQHF. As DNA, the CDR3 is TGTGCCAGCAGCGTCGACACACAGGGATTTGGGCAGCCCCAGCATTTT.